This TCR beta chain emerged from a study of blood T cell dynamics during melanoma immunotherapy. Time point noted: pre-treatment baseline. Here immunoSEQ multiplex PCR was the method, and the copy in TCRdb shows in-frame clones only, minus some. The sample carries tens of thousands of clones, around 85% recorded once. V was trimmed by 6 bases and J by 4 bases, leaving 6 bases between them. The CDR3 is 11 amino acids. CDR1 and CDR2 from the germline V gene are MDHEN and SYDVKM. The sequencing here drew on blood, taken from a patient treated with checkpoint blockade. The clonotype originates from a human donor with melanoma. The chain has TRBV28 and TRBJ2-5; no firm D call. CDR3 amino acids: CASSHGETQYF. The CDR3 region has the DNA TGTGCCAGCAGCCATGGAGAGACCCAGTACTTC.